Described below is a single T cell receptor (beta chain) sequence and its context. The sample is drawn from a study of shared clonotypes between healthy human individuals. Across the whole study: Sampling drew on donors who were a couple of women and a few men aged 18 to 49.

This CDR3 is built from 14 residues. Between the trimmed V and J ends, which lost 3 bases and 2 bases, there was a span of 10 bases. The germline CDR1 and CDR2 sequences are SGHRS and YFSETQ. Naive CD8 cells lacked CD45RO, underwent positive selection for CCR7 and left out terminally differentiated effector memory CD45RA+ cells. Donors, without exception, were Caucasian adults residing in Nashville, Tennessee. Using immunoSEQ multiplex PCR, the repertoire was profiled, and TCRdb retains in-frame clones only, with some absent. Among roughly 2,000,000 clones listed, about 94% were seen once. The TCR originated in a man in his late teens or twenties in good health. The chain recombines TRBV5-1 with TRBJ2-3; tentative D call: TRBD2 (6 bases). The sample taken for sequencing was naive CD8+ T cells sorted from blood. The CDR3: CASSYSGPTDTQYF. CDR3 coding DNA: TGCGCCAGCAGCTATAGCGGCCCCACAGATACGCAGTATTTT.